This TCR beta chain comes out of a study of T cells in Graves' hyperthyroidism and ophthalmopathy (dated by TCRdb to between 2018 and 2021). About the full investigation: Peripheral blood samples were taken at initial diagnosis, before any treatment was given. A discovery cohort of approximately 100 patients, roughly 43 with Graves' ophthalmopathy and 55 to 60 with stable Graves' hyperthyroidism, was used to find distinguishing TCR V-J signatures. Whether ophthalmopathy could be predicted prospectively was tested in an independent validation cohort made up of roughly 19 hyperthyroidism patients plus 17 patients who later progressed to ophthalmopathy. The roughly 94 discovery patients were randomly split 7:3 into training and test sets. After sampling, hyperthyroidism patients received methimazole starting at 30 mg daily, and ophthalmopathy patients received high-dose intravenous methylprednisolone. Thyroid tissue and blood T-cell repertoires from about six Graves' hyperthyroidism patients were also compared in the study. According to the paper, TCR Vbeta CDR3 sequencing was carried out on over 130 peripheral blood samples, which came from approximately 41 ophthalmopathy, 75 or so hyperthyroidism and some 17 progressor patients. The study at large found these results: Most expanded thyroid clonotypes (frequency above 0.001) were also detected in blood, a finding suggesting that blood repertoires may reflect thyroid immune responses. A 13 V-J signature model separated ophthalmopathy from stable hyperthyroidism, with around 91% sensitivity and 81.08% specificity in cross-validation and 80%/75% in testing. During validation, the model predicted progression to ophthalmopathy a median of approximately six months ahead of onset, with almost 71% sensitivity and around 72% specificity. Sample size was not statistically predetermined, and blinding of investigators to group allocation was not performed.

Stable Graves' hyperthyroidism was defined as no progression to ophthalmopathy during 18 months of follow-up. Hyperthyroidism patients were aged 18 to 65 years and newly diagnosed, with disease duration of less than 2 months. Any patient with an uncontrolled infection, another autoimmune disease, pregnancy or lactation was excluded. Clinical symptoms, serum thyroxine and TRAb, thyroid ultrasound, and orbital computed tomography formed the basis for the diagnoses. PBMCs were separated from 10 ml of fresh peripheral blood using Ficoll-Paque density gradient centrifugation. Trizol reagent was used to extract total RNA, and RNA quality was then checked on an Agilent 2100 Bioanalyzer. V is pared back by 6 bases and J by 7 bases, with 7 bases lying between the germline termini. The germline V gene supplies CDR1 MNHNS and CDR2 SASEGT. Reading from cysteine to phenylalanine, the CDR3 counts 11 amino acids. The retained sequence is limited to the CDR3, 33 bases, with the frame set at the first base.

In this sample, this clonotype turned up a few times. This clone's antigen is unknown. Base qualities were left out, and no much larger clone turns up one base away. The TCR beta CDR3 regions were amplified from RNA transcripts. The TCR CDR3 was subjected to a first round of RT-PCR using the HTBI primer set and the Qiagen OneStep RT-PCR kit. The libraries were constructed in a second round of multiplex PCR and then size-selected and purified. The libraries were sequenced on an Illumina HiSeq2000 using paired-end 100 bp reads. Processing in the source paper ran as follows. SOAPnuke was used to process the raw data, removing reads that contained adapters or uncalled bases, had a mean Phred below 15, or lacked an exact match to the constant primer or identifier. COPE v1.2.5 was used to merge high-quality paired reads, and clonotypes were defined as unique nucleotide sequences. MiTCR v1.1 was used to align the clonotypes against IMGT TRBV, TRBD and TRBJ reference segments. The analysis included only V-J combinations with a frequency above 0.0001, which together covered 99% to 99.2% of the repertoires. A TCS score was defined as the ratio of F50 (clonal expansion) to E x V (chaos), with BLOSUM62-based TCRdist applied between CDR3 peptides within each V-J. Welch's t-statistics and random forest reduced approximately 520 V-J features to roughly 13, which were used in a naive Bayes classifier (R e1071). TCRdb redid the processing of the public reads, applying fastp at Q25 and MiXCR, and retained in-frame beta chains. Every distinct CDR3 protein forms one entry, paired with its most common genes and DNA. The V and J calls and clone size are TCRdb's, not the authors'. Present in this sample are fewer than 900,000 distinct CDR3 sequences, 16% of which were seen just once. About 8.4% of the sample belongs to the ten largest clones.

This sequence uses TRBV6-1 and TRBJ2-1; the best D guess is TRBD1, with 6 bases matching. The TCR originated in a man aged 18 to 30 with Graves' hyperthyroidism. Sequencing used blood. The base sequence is TGTGCCAGCAGGCAGGGGAATGAGCAGTTCTTC. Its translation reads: CASRQGNEQFF.